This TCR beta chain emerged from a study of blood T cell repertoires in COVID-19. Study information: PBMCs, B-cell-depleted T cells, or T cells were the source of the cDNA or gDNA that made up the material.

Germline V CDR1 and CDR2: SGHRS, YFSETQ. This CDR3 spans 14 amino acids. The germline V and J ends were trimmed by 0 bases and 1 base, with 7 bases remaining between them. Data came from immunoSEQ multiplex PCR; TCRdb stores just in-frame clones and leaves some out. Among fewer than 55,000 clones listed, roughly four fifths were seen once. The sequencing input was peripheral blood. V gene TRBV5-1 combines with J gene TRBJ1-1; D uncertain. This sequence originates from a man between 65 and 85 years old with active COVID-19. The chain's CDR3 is CASSLDGQNTEAFF. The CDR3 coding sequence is TGCGCCAGCAGCTTGGATGGGCAGAACACTGAAGCTTTCTTT. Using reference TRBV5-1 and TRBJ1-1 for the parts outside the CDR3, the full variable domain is KAGVTQTPRYLIKTRGQQVTLSCSPISGHRSVSWYQQTPGQGLQFLFEYFSETQRNKGNFPGRFSGRQFSNSRSEMNVSTLELGDSALYLCASSLDGQNTEAFFGQGTRLTVV.